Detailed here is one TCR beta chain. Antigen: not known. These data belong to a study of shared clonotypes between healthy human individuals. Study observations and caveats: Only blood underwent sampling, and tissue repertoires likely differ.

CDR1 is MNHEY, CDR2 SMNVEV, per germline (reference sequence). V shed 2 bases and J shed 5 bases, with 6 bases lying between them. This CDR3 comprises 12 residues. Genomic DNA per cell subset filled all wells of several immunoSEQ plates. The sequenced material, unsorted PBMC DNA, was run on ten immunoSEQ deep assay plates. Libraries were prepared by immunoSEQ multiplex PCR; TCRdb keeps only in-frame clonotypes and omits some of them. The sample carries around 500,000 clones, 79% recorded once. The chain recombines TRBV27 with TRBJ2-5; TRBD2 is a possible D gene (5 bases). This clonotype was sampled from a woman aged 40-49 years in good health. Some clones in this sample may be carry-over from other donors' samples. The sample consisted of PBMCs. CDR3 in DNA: TGTGCCAGCAGTTTACCGGGGGAGACCCAGTACTTC. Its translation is CASSLPGETQYF.